What follows are 21 T cell receptor beta chains derived from one specimen sequenced in a study of T-cell reconstitution after alpha-beta-depleted transplantation in children. Construction of the TCRbeta library involved unique molecular identifiers. TCRdb reanalysed the PCR reads using MiXCR and keeps one entry per CDR3 protein. This sample has about 980,000 distinct CDR3 sequences, with around 30% found just once. The specimen comprised PBMCs, mostly from graft donor cells, sampled 360 days after TCRalphabeta/CD19-depleted stem cell transplant. The receptor set was obtained from a boy under three years old who had a stem cell transplant for SCID, so the T cells may come from the graft donor.

The V gene is TRBV3-1, the J gene TRBJ2-2; 8 positions match TRBD2. CDR3 size: 18 residues. After removal of 3 bases from V and 5 bases from J, the junction contained 14 bases not matched to a gene. Per the germline V gene, CDR1 is LGHDT and CDR2 is YNNKEL (reference sequence). The CDR3 sequence is CASSQGRTGTRGTGELFF. The CDR3 bases are TGTGCCAGCAGCCAGGGCAGGACCGGGACTAGAGGTACCGGGGAGCTGTTTTTT.

The chain carries TRBV5-1 and TRBJ2-7, with D possibly being TRBD2 (5 bases). CDR3 length equals 14 residues. Germline assignment: CDR1 SGHRS and CDR2 YFSETQ. Trimming took 1 base from V and 3 from J, leaving 11 bases between them. This chain's CDR3 is CASSLTDFSYEQYF. The DNA of the CDR3 is TGCGCCAGCAGCTTGACGGACTTCAGCTACGAGCAGTACTTC.

This chain uses TRBV6-5 with TRBJ2-1; no clear D. CDR3 length equals 13 residues. Germline V gene lookup returns CDR1 MNHEY and CDR2 SVGAGI. V shed 0 bases and J shed 10 bases, with 10 bases lying between them. The CDR3, as DNA: TGTGCCAGCAGTTACTCGACCCAACGGGAGCAGTTCTTC. Protein product: CASSYSTQREQFF.

This clonotype was observed a handful of times. The gene calls are TRBV28 and TRBJ1-2; 8 bases line up with TRBD1. V lost 4 bases, J lost 10 bases, and 17 bases stayed unmatched. CDR1 MDHEN and CDR2 SYDVKM come from the germline V gene. CDR3 length: 16 amino acids. The CDR3 nucleotides are TGTGCCAGCAGTTCAGAGGCCAGGGGGCGGATTTGGGACTACACCTTC. It is translated as CASSSEARGRIWDYTF.

V usage is TRBV7-2 and J usage is TRBJ2-1; D may be TRBD1 or TRBD2 (7 bases each). V was shortened by 4 bases and J by 6 bases, with 16 bases between the two germline ends. Germline lookup yields CDR1 SGHTA and CDR2 FQGNSA. CDR3 size: 15 residues. The CDR3: CASSSYRGGGNEQFF. CDR3 DNA: TGTGCCAGCAGCTCTTACAGGGGAGGGGGCAATGAGCAGTTCTTC. The variable domain in full, with the rest retrieved from reference TRBV7-2 and TRBJ2-1, is GAGVSQSPSNKVTEKGKDVELRCDPISGHTALYWYRQSLGQGLEFLIYFQGNSAPDKSGLPSDRFSAERTGGSVSTLTIQRTQQEDSAVYLCASSSYRGGGNEQFFGPGTRLTVL.

This clonotype was found a few times. V usage is TRBV11-2 and J usage is TRBJ1-5; 10 bases are shared with TRBD1. V lost 5 bases, J lost 4 bases, and 5 bases stayed unmatched. The CDR3 spans 15 residues. Germline-derived CDR1 and CDR2 are SGHAT and FQNNGV. The CDR3 is CASSPGTGANQPQHF. The CDR3 region has the DNA TGTGCCAGCAGCCCCGGGACAGGGGCTAATCAGCCCCAGCATTTT.

Ten or more counts support this clonotype. The chain couples TRBV2 to TRBJ2-1, with a weak D call TRBD1 (5 bases). Germline lookup yields CDR1 SNHLY and CDR2 FYNNEI. CDR3 length equals 14 residues. V was clipped by 8 bases and J by 2 bases, with 13 bases between them. The CDR3 sequence is CASYGRVTYNEQFF. In DNA form, the CDR3 reads TGTGCCAGCTACGGCAGGGTGACCTACAATGAGCAGTTCTTC.

This clonotype was seen a few times. This chain connects TRBV6-1 to TRBJ1-2; tentatively, D is TRBD1 (5 bases). This CDR3 is built from 13 residues. Germline V gene data show CDR1 as MNHNS and CDR2 as SASEGT. With 6 bases removed from V and 7 bases from J, the gap between germline ends came to 15 bases. CDR3 DNA: TGTGCCAGCAGCCGGGACGGCCGAGTTGGCTACACCTTC. Protein sequence: CASSRDGRVGYTF.

This clonotype was seen once. In DNA form, the CDR3 reads TGTGCCAGCAGCCGATGGGGACTAGCGGGGGGGCGGGGCAATGAGCAGTTCTTC. Translated, it gives CASSRWGLAGGRGNEQFF. The chain is built from TRBV11-2 and TRBJ2-1, with 16 bases fitting TRBD2. Germline CDR1 reads SGHAT; CDR2 reads FQNNGV. With 5 bases clipped from V and 6 bases from J, the junction kept 10 bases outside the gene matches. CDR3 length: 18 residues.

This clonotype was observed a single time. The V call is TRBV5-1, the J call TRBJ2-3, with 12 bases aligning to TRBD2. The V segment lost 0 bases and the J segment 6 bases; nucleotides outside the gene matches: 8. In germline, CDR1 is SGHRS, CDR2 YFSETQ. This CDR3 spans 17 amino acids. In DNA, the CDR3 is TGCGCCAGCAGCTTGGGGCCTAGCGGGGGGGCCGATGATACGCAGTATTTT. It translates to CASSLGPSGGADDTQYF.

This clonotype was seen more than once but under ten times. The chain has TRBV11-2 and TRBJ1-1; 9 positions match TRBD1. V lost 5 bases and J lost 3; bases outside the gene matches: 10. CDR3 length: 16 amino acids. CDR1 and CDR2 from the germline V gene are SGHAT and FQNNGV. The CDR3 DNA sequence: TGTGCCAGCAGCGTTGGGACAGGGCCTCCGCACACTGAAGCTTTCTTT. Amino acids: CASSVGTGPPHTEAFF.

This chain connects TRBV28 to TRBJ2-6, with D perhaps assigned TRBD1 or TRBD2 (5 bases each). With 0 bases removed from V and 4 bases from J, the gap between germline ends came to 10 bases. The CDR3 is 16 amino acids. CDR1 and CDR2 from the germline V gene are MDHEN and SYDVKM. This CDR3 is CASSLWGVAGANVLTF. For the CDR3, the DNA is TGTGCCAGCAGTTTATGGGGGGTCGCCGGGGCCAACGTCCTGACTTTC.

This clonotype has more than one count but fewer than ten. V and J are TRBV4-2 and TRBJ2-1, with TRBD2 identical over 8 bases. Germline loops: CDR1 LGHNA, CDR2 YNFKEQ. V shed 3 bases, J shed 4 bases, and the junction held 11 bases outside the gene matches. The CDR3 totals 17 residues. CDR3 DNA sequence: TGTGCCAGCAGCCACCCAGGGACGGGGGGGCCATACAATGAGCAGTTCTTC. Amino acids: CASSHPGTGGPYNEQFF.

This clonotype came up a few times. The J gene is TRBJ2-3, the V gene TRBV7-9; no definite D call. V lost 5 bases to trimming and J lost 3 bases, with 6 bases between them. This CDR3 region has 12 residues. Per the germline V gene, CDR1 is SEHNR and CDR2 is FQNEAQ (reference sequence). CDR3: CASSHATDTQYF. CDR3 bases: TGTGCCAGCAGCCACGCGACAGATACGCAGTATTTT.

This clonotype appeared a few times. The V call is TRBV20-1, the J call TRBJ2-2, with D possibly being TRBD2 (6 bases). V was pared by 2 bases and J by 7 bases, with 14 bases between. Per germline, CDR1 DFQATT and CDR2 SNEGSKA (reference sequence). The CDR3 contains 14 residues. CDR3 nucleotides: TGCAGTGCTAGAAGCGGGCGATGGATCGGGGAGCTGTTTTTT. It specifies CSARSGRWIGELFF.

This clonotype appeared many times. The chain carries TRBV9 and TRBJ2-1; 12 bases are shared with TRBD2. This CDR3 spans 19 amino acids. Germline V CDR1 and CDR2: SGDLS, YYNGEE. V dropped 3 bases and J dropped 1; count of bases not matched to a gene: 11. As DNA, the CDR3 is TGTGCCAGCAGCGGCCCGACTAGCGGGGGCCCAAGTTCCTACAATGAGCAGTTCTTC. This translates into CASSGPTSGGPSSYNEQFF.

The rearrangement uses TRBV5-5 and TRBJ2-2; D gene unclear. The CDR3 loop spans 16 amino acids. From germline, CDR1 is SGHKS and CDR2 YYEKEE (reference sequence). V shed 0 bases and J shed 5 bases, with 14 bases lying between them. The CDR3 DNA follows: TGTGCCAGCAGCTTGGGGCCAGCTTTGTCGACCGGGGAGCTGTTTTTT. Its protein is CASSLGPALSTGELFF.

The V and J genes are TRBV20-1 and TRBJ2-1, with D possibly matching TRBD2 (7 bases). Trimming took off 0 bases at V and 5 bases at J, with 14 bases between the two ends. CDR3 length: 15 amino acids. The germline V gene encodes CDR1 DFQATT and CDR2 SNEGSKA (reference sequence). The CDR3 DNA reads TGCAGTGCTAGAGATGGGGGGGCCGAGAACAATGAGCAGTTCTTC. Its translation is CSARDGGAENNEQFF.

This clonotype was observed many times. This chain uses TRBV3-1 with TRBJ2-2; a weak D match, TRBD2 (5 bases). From germline, CDR1 is LGHDT and CDR2 YNNKEL (reference sequence). The CDR3 runs 12 residues. V gave up 4 bases and J gave up 6 bases, with 6 bases separating them. The CDR3 loop is CASSRGAGELFF. In DNA form, the CDR3 reads TGTGCCAGCAGCCGGGGAGCCGGGGAGCTGTTTTTT.

This sequence joins TRBV6-5 and TRBJ2-7, with D perhaps TRBD1 (6 bases). The CDR3 contains 13 residues. The germline V and J ends were trimmed by 0 bases and 5 bases, with 8 bases remaining between them. The germline V gene encodes CDR1 MNHEY and CDR2 SVGAGI. CDR3 protein: CASSYSQGNEQYF. CDR3 DNA: TGTGCCAGCAGTTACTCCCAGGGGAACGAGCAGTACTTC.

The table lists this clonotype with many counts. This chain's CDR3 is CASSLTSLGNEQFF. The CDR3 region has the DNA TGTGCCAGCAGTTTAACTAGTCTTGGCAATGAGCAGTTCTTC. The chain carries TRBV12-3 or TRBV12-4 and TRBJ2-1; the D gene is possibly TRBD2 (5 bases). CDR3 length: 14 amino acids. V was cut by 2 bases and J by 6 bases, with 11 bases left in between.